The present TCR beta chain was sequenced within a study of human T cells and chemical hapten exposure. TCRdb independently ran MiXCR on the RACE reads; one entry per CDR3 protein. The sample shows more than 100,000 distinct CDR3 sequences, about 14% of them seen only once. The time point: pre-sensitization, week 0. Treatment indicated: therapeutic diphenylcyclopropenone sensitization with weekly scalp DPC. The CDR3 runs 15 residues. The germline V gene encodes CDR1 KGHSH and CDR2 LQKENI. J gave up 7 bases and V 0 bases, and 7 bases lay outside the gene matches. This clonotype came up many times. Its cognate antigen is unknown. Overall study findings and caveats: Compared to controls, expanded TCRs made significantly more large clusters of similar CDR3s.

This TCR derives from a young woman with alopecia areata. Some clones in this sample may be carry-over from other donors' samples. The chain employs TRBV18 and TRBJ2-3; 7 bases are shared with TRBD1. The specimen was whole blood, collected in connection with sensitization to the hapten diphenylcyclopropenone (DPC). The CDR3 DNA reads as TGTGCCAGCTCACCACCGTTACAGGGGCGGAATACGCAGTATTTT. It is translated as CASSPPLQGRNTQYF.